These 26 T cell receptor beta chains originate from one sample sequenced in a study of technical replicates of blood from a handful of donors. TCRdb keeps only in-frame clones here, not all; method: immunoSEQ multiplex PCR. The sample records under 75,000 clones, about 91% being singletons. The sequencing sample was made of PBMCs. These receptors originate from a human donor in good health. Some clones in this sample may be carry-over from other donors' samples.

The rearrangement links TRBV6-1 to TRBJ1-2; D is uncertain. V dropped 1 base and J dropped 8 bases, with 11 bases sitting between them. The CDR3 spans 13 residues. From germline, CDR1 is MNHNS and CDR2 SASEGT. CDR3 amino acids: CASSEGREWGYTF. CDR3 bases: TGTGCCAGCAGTGAAGGGAGGGAATGGGGCTACACCTTC.

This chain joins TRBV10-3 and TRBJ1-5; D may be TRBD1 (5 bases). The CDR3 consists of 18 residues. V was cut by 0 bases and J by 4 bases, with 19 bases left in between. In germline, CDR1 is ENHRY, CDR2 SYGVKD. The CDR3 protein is CAISESRGGGVGNQPQHF. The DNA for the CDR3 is TGTGCCATCAGTGAGTCGCGCGGCGGGGGGGTGGGAAATCAGCCCCAGCATTTT.

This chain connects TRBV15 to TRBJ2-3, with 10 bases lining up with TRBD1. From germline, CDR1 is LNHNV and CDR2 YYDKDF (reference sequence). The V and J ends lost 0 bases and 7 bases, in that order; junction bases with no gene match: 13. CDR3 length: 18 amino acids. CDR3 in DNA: TGTGCCACCAGCAGAGATTTGTTCGCGACAGGGGGCGTAAATACGCAGTATTTT. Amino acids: CATSRDLFATGGVNTQYF.

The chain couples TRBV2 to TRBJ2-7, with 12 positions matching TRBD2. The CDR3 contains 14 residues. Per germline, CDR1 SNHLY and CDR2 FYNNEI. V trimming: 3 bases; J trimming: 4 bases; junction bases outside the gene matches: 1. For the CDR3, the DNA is TGTGCCAGCAGTGATGGACTAGCGGGATACGAGCAGTACTTC. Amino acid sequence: CASSDGLAGYEQYF.

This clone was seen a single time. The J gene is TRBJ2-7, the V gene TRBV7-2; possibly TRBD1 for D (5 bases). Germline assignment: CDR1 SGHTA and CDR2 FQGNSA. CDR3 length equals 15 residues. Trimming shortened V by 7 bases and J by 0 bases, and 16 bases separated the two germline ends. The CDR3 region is CASTSGAGSSYEQYF. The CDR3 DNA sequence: TGTGCCAGCACCTCTGGGGCAGGCAGCTCCTACGAGCAGTACTTC.

The CDR3 bases are TGTGCCACCAGCAGAGATCGTGCTCGCGCAGGAGGCTATGGCTACACCTTC. Translated, it gives CATSRDRARAGGYGYTF. This chain links TRBV15 with TRBJ1-2, with D uncertain. This CDR3 comprises 17 residues. V gave up 0 bases and J gave up 4 bases, with 18 bases separating them. The germline V gene encodes CDR1 LNHNV and CDR2 YYDKDF (reference sequence).

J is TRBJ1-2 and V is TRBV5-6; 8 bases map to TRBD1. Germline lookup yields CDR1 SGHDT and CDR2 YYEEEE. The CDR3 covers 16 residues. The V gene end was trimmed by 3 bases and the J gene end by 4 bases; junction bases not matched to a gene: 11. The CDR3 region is CASSSSGAGGAYGYTF. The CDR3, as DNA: TGTGCCAGCAGCTCCTCGGGGGCAGGGGGCGCCTATGGCTACACCTTC.

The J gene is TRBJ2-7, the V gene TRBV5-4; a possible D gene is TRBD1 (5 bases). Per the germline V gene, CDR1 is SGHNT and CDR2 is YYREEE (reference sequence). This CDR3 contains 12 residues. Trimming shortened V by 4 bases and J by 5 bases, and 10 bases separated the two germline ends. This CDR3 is CASSDRFDEQYF. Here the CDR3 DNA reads TGTGCCAGCAGCGACAGATTTGACGAGCAGTACTTC.

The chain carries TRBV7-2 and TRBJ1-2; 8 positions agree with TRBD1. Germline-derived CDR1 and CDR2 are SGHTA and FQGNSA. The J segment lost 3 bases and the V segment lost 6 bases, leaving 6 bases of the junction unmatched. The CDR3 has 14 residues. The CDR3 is CASRPGQGHYGYTF. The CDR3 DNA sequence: TGTGCCAGCAGGCCTGGACAGGGCCACTATGGCTACACCTTC. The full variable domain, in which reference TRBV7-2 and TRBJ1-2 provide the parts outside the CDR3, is GAGVSQSPSNKVTEKGKDVELRCDPISGHTALYWYRQSLGQGLEFLIYFQGNSAPDKSGLPSDRFSAERTGGSVSTLTIQRTQQEDSAVYLCASRPGQGHYGYTFGSGTRLTVV.

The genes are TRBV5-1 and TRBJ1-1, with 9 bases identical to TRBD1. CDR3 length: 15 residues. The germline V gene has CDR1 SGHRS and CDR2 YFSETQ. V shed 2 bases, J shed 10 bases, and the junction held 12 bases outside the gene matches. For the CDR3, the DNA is TGCGCCAGCAGCTTAGGGGGACAGGGAAGTCACGCAGCTTTCTTT. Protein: CASSLGGQGSHAAFF.

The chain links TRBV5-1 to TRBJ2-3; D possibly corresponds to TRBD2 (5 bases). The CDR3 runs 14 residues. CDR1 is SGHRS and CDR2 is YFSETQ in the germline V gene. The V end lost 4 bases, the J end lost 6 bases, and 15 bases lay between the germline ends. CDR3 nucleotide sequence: TGCGCCAGCAGCCAAGCGGCCTCGGGGGATACGCAGTATTTT. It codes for CASSQAASGDTQYF.

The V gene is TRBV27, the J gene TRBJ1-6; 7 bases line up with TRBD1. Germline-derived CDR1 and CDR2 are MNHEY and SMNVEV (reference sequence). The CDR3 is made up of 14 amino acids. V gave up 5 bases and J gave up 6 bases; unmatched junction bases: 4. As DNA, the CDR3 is TGTGCCAGCAGTCCAGGGACAGTTAATTCACCCCTCCACTTT. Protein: CASSPGTVNSPLHF.

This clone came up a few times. CDR3 DNA: TGTGCCAGCAGCCAGGCGCCGGGACAGGGACCAAGACCCCTCCACTTT. It codes for CASSQAPGQGPRPLHF. This chain uses TRBV5-4 with TRBJ1-6; 9 bases align to TRBD1. The junction had 14 bases not matched to a gene; V was cut back by 4 bases and J by 12 bases. Germline values: CDR1 SGHNT, CDR2 YYREEE (reference sequence). CDR3 length equals 16 residues. Looking up the rest from reference TRBV5-4 and TRBJ1-6 gives the full variable domain: ETGVTQSPTHLIKTRGQQVTLRCSSQSGHNTVSWYQQALGQGPQFIFQYYREEENGRGNFPPRFSGLQFPNYSSELNVNALELDDSALYLCASSQAPGQGPRPLHFGNGTRLTVT.

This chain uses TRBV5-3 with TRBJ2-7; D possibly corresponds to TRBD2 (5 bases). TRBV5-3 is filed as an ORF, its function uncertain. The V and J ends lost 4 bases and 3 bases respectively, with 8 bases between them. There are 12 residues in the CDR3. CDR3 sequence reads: CARSPRDYEQYF. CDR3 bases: TGTGCCAGAAGCCCGAGGGACTACGAGCAGTACTTC.

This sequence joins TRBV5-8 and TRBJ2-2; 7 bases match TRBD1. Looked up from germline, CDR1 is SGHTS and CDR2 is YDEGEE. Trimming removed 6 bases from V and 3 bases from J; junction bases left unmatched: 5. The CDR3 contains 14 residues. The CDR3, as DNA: TGTGCCAGCACCCAGGGACAGCACACCGGGGAGCTGTTTTTT. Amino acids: CASTQGQHTGELFF.

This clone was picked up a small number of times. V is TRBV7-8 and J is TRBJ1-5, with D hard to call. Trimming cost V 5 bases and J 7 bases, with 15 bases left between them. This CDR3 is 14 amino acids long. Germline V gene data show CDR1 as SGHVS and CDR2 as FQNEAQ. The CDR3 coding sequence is TGTGCCAGCAGCCCTGAAGGGAGTCGACAGCCCCAGCATTTT. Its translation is CASSPEGSRQPQHF.

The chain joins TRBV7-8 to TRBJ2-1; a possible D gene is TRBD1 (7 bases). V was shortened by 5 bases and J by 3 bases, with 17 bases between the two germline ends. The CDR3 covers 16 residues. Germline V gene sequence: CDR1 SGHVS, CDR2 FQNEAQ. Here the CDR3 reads CASSPLGGQIYNEQFF. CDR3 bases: TGTGCCAGCAGCCCGCTCGGGGGACAGATCTACAATGAGCAGTTCTTC.

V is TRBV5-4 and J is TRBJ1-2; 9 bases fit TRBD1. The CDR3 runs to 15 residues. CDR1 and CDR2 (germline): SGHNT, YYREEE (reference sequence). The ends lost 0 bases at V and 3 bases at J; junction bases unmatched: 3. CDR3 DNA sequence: TGTGCCAGCAGCTTGGGGGACAGGGTCTACTATGGCTACACCTTC. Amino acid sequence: CASSLGDRVYYGYTF.

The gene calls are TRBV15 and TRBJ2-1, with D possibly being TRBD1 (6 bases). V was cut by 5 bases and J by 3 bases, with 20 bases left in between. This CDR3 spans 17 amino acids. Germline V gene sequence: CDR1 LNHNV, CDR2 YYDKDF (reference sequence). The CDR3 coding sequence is TGTGCCACCAGCGCCATAGGAACAGGGTATCTCTACAATGAGCAGTTCTTC. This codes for CATSAIGTGYLYNEQFF. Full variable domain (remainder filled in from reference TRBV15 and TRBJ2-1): DAMVIQNPRYQVTQFGKPVTLSCSQTLNHNVMYWYQQKSSQAPKLLFHYYDKDFNNEADTPDNFQSRRPNTSFCFLDIRSPGLGDTAMYLCATSAIGTGYLYNEQFFGPGTRLTVL.

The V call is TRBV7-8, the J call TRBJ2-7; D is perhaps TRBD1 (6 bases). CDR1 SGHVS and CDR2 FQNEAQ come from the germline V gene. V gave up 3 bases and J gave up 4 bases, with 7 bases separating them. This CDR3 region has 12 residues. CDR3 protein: CASSFTGYEQYF. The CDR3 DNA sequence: TGTGCCAGCAGCTTTACAGGGTACGAGCAGTACTTC.

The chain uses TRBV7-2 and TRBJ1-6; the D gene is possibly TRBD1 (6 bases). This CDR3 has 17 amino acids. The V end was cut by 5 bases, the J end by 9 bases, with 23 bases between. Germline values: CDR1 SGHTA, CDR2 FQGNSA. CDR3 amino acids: CASSAHPTTGTSSPLHF. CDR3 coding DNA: TGTGCCAGCAGCGCACACCCAACGACAGGTACGAGTTCACCCCTCCACTTT.

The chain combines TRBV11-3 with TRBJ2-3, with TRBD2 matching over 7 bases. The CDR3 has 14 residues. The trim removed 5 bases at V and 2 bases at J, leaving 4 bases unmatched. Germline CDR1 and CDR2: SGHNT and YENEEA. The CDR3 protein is CASSRGGFTDTQYF. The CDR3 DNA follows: TGTGCCAGCAGCCGCGGGGGTTTCACAGATACGCAGTATTTT.

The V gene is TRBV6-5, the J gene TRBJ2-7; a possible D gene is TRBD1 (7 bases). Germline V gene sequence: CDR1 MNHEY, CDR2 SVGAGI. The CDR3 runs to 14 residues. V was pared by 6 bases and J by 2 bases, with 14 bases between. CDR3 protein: CASRNRGLTYEQYF. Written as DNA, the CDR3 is TGTGCCAGCAGAAACAGGGGACTGACCTACGAGCAGTACTTC.

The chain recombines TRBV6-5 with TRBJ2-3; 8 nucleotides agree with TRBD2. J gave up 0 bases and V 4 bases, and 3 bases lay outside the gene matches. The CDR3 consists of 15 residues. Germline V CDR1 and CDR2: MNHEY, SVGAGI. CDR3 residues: CASSLAGSSTDTQYF. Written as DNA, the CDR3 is TGTGCCAGCAGTTTAGCGGGGAGTAGCACAGATACGCAGTATTTT.

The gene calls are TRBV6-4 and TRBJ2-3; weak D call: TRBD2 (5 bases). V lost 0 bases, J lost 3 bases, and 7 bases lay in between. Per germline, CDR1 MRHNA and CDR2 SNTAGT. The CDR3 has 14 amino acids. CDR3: CASSDSPGTDTQYF. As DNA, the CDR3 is TGTGCCAGCAGTGACTCCCCGGGGACAGATACGCAGTATTTT.

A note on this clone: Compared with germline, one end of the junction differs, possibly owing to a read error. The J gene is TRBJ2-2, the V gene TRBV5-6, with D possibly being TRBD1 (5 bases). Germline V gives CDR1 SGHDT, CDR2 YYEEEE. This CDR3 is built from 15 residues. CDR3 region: CASSLTGNNIGELFF. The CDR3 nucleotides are TGTGCCAGCAGCCTCACAGGAAACAACATCGGGGAGCTGTTTTTT. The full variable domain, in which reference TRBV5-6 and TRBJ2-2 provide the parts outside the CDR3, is DAGVTQSPTHLIKTRGQQVTLRCSPKSGHDTVSWYQQALGQGPQFIFQYYEEEERQRGNFPDRFSGHQFPNYSSELNVNALLLGDSALYLCASSLTGNNIGELFFGEGSRLTVL.